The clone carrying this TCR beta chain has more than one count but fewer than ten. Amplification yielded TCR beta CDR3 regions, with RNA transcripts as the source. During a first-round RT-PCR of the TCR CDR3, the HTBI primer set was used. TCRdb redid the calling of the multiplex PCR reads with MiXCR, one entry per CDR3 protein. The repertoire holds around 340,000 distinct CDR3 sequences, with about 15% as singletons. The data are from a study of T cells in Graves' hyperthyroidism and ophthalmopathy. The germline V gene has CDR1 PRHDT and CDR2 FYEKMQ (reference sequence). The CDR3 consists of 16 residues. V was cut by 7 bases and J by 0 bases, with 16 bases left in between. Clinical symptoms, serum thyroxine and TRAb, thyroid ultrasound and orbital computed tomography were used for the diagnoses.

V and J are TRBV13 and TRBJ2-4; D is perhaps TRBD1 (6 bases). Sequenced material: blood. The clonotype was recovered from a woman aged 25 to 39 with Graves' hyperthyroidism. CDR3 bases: TGTGCCAGCAAACAGGGAAGAGGGTTAGCCAAAAACATTCAGTACTTC. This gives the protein CASKQGRGLAKNIQYF.